This paragraph reports one T cell receptor beta chain. The antigen is unknown. The germline V and J ends were trimmed by 2 bases and 4 bases, with 16 bases remaining between them. This CDR3 spans 16 amino acids. The germline CDR1 and CDR2 sequences are MDHEN and SYDVKM. This sample is part of a study of T cell responses to AZD1222 COVID-19 vaccine. General observations from the study: Seropositive status at baseline applied to only five to seven AZD1222 recipients.

Data came from immunoSEQ multiplex PCR; TCRdb stores just in-frame clones and leaves some out. The sample yields 90,000 to 150,000 clones, over 85% seen once. Sample: peripheral blood, taken on day 0 of AZD1222 vaccination. The gene calls are TRBV28 and TRBJ2-3; possibly TRBD1 or TRBD2 for D (6 bases each). This sequence originates from an adult in good health. DNA of the CDR3: TGTGCCAGCAGTTTACGGGCGGGGAAGGGGGCAGATACGCAGTATTTT. It codes for CASSLRAGKGADTQYF.